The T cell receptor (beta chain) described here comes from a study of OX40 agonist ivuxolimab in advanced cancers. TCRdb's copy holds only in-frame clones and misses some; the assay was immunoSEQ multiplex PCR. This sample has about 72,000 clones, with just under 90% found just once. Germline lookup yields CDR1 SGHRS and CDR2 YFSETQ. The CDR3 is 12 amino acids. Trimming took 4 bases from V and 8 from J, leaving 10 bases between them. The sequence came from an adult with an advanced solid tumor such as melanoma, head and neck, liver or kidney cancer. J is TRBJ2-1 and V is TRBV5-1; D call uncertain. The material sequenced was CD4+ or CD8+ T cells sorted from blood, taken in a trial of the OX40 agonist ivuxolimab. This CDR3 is CASSPGIYEQFF. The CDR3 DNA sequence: TGCGCCAGCAGCCCCGGCATCTATGAGCAGTTCTTC.